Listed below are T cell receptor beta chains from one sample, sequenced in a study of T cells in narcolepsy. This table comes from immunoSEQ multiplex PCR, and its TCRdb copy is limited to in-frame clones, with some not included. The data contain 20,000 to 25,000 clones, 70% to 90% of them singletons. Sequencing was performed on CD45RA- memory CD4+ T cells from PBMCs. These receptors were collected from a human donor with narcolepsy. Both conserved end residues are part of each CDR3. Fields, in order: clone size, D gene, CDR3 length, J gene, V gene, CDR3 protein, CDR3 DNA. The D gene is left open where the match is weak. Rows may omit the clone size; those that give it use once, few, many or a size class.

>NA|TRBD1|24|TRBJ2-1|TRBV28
CASKHGSILSRDRDSNVNYNEQFF
TGTGCCAGCAAGCATGGGAGCATCTTGTCTCGGGACAGGGACTCCAACGTGAATTACAATGAGCAGTTCTTC
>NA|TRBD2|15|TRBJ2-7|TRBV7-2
CASSLEGREAYEQYF
TGTGCCAGCAGCTTAGAGGGGCGGGAGGCCTACGAGCAGTACTTC
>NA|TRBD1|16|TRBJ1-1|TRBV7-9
CASSLDAGGPNTEAFF
TGTGCCAGCAGCTTAGACGCAGGGGGACCGAACACTGAAGCTTTCTTT
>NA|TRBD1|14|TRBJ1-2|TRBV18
CASSPTRDSHGYTF
TGTGCCAGCTCACCAACTCGGGACAGCCATGGCTACACCTTC
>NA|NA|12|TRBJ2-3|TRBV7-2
CASSLGPDTQYF
TGTGCCAGCAGCTTAGGACCAGATACGCAGTATTTT
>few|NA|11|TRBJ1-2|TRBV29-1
CSGVLGGVKTF
TGCAGCGGGGTTCTCGGTGGGGTGAAAACCTTC
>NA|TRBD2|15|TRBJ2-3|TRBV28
CASSSAGDYTDTQYF
TGTGCCAGCAGTTCTGCGGGAGATTACACAGATACGCAGTATTTT
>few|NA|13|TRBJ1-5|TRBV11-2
CASSEGPLRPQHF
TGTGCCAGCAGCGAGGGACCCTTACGGCCCCAGCATTTT
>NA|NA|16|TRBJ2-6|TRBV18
CASSPLQPSGANVPTF
TGTGCCAGCTCACCATTGCAGCCTTCTGGGGCCAACGTCCCGACTTTC
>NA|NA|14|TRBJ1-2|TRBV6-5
CASTLGGSNYGYTF
TGTGCCAGCACCCTGGGGGGAAGTAACTATGGCTACACCTTC
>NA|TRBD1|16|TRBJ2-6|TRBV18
CASSLRQGSGANVLTF
TGTGCCAGCTCACTACGACAGGGCTCTGGGGCCAACGTCCTGACTTTC
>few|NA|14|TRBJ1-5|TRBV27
CASSPYAGNQPQHF
TGTGCCAGCAGTCCTTATGCCGGGAATCAGCCCCAGCATTTT
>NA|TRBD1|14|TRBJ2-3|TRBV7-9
CASSGDDRGATQYF
TGTGCCAGCAGCGGCGACGACAGGGGCGCTACGCAGTATTTT
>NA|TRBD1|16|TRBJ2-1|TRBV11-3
CASSLGGQLSYNEQFF
TGTGCCAGCAGCTTAGGGGGACAGTTGTCCTACAATGAGCAGTTCTTC
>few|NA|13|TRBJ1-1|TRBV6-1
CASAKWGNTEAFF
TGTGCCAGCGCAAAATGGGGCAACACTGAAGCTTTCTTT
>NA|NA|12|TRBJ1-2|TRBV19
CASSAENYGYTF
TGTGCCAGTAGTGCAGAGAACTATGGCTACACCTTC
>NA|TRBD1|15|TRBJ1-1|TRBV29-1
CSVAGTGAGVTEAFF
TGCAGCGTTGCGGGGACAGGGGCGGGGGTAACTGAAGCTTTCTTT
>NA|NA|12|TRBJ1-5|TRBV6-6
CATQGVGQPQHF
TGTGCCACACAGGGAGTAGGCCAGCCCCAGCATTTT
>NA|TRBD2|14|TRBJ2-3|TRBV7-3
CASSLGTSGRTQYF
TGTGCCAGCAGCTTAGGGACTAGCGGTCGTACGCAGTATTTT
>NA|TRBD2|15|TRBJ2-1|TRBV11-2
CASSVTSGMGNEQFF
TGTGCCAGCAGCGTCACTAGCGGGATGGGAAATGAGCAGTTCTTC
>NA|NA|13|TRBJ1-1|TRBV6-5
CASRPTGYTEAFF
TGTGCCAGCAGACCCACAGGGTACACTGAAGCTTTCTTT
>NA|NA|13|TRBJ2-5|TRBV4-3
CASSQVVQETQYF
TGCGCCAGCAGCCAAGTTGTGCAAGAGACCCAGTACTTC
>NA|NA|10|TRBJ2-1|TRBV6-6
CASSYGTKFF
TGTGCCAGCAGTTATGGGACCAAGTTCTTC
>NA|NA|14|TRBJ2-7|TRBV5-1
CASSLNPGGKEQYF
TGCGCCAGCAGCCTAAACCCGGGGGGCAAAGAGCAGTACTTC
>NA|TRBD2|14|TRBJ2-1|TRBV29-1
CSVESIAGYNEQFF
TGCAGCGTTGAGTCTATAGCGGGCTACAATGAGCAGTTCTTC
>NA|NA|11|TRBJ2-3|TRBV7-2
CASSFADTQYF
TGTGCCAGCAGCTTTGCAGATACGCAGTATTTT
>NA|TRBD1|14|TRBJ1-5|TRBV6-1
CASRPGQYNQPQHF
TGTGCCAGCAGACCGGGACAGTACAATCAGCCCCAGCATTTT